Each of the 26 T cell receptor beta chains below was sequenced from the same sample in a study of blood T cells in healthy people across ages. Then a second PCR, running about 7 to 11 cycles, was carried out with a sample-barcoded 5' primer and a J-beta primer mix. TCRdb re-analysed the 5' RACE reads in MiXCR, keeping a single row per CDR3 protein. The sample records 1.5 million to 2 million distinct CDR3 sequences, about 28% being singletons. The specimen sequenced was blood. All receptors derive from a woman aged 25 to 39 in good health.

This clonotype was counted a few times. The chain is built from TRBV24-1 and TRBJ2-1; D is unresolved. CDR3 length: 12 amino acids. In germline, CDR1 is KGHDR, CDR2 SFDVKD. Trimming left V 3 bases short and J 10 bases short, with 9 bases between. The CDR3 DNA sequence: TGTGCCACCAGTGATACCCATCTCGAGCAGTTCTTC. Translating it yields CATSDTHLEQFF.

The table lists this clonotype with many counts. CDR3 amino acids: CASALMPAGEQYF. The CDR3 nucleotides are TGTGCCAGTGCCTTGATGCCAGCGGGCGAGCAGTACTTC. The chain is built from TRBV6-2 or TRBV6-3 and TRBJ2-7; D possibly corresponds to TRBD2 (6 bases). Trimming removed 9 bases from V and 6 bases from J, with 18 bases in between. CDR1 is MNHEY and CDR2 is SVGEGT in the germline V gene. This CDR3 is 13 amino acids long.

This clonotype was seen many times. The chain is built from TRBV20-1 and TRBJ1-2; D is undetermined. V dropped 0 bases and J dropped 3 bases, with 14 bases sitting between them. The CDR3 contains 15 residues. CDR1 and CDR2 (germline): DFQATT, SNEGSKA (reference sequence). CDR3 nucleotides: TGCAGTGCTAGAGATACTAGAGAGGCGGACTATGGCTACACCTTC. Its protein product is CSARDTREADYGYTF.

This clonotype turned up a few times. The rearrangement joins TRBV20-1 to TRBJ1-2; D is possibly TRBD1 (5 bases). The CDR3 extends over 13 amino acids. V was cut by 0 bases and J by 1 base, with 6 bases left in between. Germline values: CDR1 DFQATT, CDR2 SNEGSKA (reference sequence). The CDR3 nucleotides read TGCAGTGCTAGAGAGGGGGTTAACTATGGCTACACCTTC. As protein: CSAREGVNYGYTF.

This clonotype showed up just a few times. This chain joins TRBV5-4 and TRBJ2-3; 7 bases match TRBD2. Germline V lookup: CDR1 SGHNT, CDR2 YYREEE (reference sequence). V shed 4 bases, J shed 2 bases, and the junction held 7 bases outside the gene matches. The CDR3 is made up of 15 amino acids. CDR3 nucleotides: TGTGCCAGCAGCCAGGAAGCGGGAATCACAGATACGCAGTATTTT. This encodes CASSQEAGITDTQYF.

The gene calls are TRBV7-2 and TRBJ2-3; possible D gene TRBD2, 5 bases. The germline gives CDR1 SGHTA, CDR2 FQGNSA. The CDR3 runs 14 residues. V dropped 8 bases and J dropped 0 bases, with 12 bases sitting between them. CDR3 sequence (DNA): TGTGCCAGCGAGGAGGCGCCGAGCACAGATACGCAGTATTTT. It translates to CASEEAPSTDTQYF.

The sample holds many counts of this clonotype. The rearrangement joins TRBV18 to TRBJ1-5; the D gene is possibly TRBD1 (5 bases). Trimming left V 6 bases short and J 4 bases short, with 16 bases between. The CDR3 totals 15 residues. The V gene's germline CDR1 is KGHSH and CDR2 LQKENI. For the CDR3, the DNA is TGTGCCAGCTCGCCCCGCAGGGATGGGAATCAGCCCCAGCATTTT. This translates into CASSPRRDGNQPQHF.

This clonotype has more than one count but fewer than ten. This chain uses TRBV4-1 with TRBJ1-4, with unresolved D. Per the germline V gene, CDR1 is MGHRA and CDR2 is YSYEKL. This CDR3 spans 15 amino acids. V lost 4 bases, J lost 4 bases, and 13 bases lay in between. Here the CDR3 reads CASSRALRSNEKLFF. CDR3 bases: TGCGCCAGCAGCCGGGCACTTAGAAGTAATGAAAAACTGTTTTTT.

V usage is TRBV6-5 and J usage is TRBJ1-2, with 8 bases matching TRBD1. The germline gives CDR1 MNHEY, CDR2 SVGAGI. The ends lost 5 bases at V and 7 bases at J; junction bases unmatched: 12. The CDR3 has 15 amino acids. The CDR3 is CASSEYRDRYSGYTF. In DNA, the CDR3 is TGTGCCAGCAGTGAATACCGGGACAGGTATTCTGGCTACACCTTC.

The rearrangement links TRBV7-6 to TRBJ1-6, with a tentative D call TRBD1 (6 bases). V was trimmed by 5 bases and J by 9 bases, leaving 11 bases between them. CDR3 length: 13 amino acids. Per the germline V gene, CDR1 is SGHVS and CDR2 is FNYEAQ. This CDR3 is CASSPTGRSPLHF. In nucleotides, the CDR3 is TGTGCCAGCAGCCCAACAGGGCGTTCACCCCTCCACTTT. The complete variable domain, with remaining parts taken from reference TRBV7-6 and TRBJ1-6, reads GAGVSQSPRYKVTKRGQDVALRCDPISGHVSLYWYRQALGQGPEFLTYFNYEAQQDKSGLPNDRFSAERPEGSISTLTIQRTEQRDSAMYRCASSPTGRSPLHFGNGTRLTVT.

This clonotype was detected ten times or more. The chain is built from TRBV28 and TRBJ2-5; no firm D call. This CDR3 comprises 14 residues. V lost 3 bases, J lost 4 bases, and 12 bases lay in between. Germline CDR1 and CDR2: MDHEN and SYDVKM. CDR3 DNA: TGTGCCAGCAGTTTTCTCACGGGTGGAGAGACCCAGTACTTC. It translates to CASSFLTGGETQYF. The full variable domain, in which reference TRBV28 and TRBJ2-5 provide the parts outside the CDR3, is DVKVTQSSRYLVKRTGEKVFLECVQDMDHENMFWYRQDPGLGLRLIYFSYDVKMKEKGDIPEGYSVSREKKERFSLILESASTNQTSMYLCASSFLTGGETQYFGPGTRLLVL.

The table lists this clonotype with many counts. CDR3 nucleotides: TGCAGCGTTGCTCCAAGGAACAATTCACCCCTCCACTTT. This gives the protein CSVAPRNNSPLHF. The genes are TRBV29-1 and TRBJ1-6; no definite D call. The germline V gene encodes CDR1 SQVTM and CDR2 ANQGSEA. The CDR3 spans 13 residues. Trimming cost V 4 bases and J 7 bases, with 11 bases left between them.

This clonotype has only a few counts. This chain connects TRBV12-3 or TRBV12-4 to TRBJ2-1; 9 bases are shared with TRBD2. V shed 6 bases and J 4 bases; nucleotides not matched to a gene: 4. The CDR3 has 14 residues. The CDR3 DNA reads TGTGCCAGCAGGGGGACTAGCCCTTACAATGAGCAGTTCTTC. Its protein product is CASRGTSPYNEQFF.

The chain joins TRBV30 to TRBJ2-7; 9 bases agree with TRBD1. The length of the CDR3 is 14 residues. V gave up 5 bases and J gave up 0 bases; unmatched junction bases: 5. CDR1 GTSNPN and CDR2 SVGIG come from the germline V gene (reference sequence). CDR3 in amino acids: CAWGTGRSSYEQYF. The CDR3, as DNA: TGTGCCTGGGGGACAGGGCGGTCCTCCTACGAGCAGTACTTC.

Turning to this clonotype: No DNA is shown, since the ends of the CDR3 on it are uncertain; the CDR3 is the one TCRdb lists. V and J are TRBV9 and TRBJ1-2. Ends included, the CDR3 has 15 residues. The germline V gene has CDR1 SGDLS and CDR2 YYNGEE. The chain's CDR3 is CAGSVAPGMTYGCTF.

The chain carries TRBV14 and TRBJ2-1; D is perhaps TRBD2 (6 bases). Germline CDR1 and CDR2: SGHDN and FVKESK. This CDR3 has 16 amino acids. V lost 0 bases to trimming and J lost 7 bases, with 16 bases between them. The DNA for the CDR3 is TGTGCCAGCAGCCAAGAGGCGGGATTTGGTTGGAATGAGCAGTTCTTC. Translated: CASSQEAGFGWNEQFF.

CDR3 DNA: TGTGCCAGCAGTTTACGAGATCCCCAGGGCGAGCAGTACTTC. Its translation: CASSLRDPQGEQYF. This chain links TRBV28 with TRBJ2-5, with D maybe TRBD1 (5 bases). The J call is doubtful: the DNA matches TRBJ2-7 better. The length of the CDR3 is 14 residues. Germline V lookup: CDR1 MDHEN, CDR2 SYDVKM.

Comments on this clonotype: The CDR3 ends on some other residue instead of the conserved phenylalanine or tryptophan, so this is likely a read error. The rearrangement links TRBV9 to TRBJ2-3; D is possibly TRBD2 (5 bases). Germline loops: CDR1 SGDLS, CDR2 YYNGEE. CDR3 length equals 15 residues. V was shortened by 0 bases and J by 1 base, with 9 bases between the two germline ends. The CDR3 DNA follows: TGTGCCAGCAGCGTAGCGGGATGGGGCACAGATACGCAGTATTCT. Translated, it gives CASSVAGWGTDTQYS.

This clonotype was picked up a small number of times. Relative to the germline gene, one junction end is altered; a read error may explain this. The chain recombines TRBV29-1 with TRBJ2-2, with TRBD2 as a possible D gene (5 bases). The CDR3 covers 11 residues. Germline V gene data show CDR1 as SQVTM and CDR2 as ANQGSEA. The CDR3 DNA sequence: TGCAGCGGATCAAACACCGGGGAGCGGTTTTTT. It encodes CSGSNTGERFF.

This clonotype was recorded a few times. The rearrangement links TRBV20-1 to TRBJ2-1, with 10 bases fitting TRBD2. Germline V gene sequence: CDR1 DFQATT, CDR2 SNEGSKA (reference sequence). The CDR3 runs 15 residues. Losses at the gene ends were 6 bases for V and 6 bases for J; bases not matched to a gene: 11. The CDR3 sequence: CSAKLAGRPCNEQFF. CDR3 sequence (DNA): TGCAGTGCGAAACTAGCGGGACGGCCTTGCAATGAGCAGTTCTTC.

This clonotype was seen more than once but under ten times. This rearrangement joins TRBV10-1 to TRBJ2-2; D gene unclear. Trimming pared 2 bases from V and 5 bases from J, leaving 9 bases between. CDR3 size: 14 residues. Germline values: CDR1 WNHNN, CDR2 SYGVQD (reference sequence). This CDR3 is CASSEARITGELFF. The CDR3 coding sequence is TGCGCCAGCAGTGAGGCCAGGATTACCGGGGAGCTGTTTTTT.

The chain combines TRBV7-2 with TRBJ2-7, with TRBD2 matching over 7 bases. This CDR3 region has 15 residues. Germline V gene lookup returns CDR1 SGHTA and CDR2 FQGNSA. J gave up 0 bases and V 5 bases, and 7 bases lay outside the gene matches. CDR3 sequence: CASSPTSRSSYEQYF. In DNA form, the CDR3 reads TGTGCCAGCAGCCCGACTAGCCGAAGCTCCTACGAGCAGTACTTC.

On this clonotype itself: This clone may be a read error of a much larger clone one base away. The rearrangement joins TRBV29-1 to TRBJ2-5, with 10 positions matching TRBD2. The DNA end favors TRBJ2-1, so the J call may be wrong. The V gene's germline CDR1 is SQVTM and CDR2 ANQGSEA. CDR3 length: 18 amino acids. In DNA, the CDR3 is TGCAGCGTTGTTTTTGGTCTAGCGGGAGTGGATCACCAAGAGACCCAGTTCTTC. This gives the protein CSVVFGLAGVDHQETQFF.

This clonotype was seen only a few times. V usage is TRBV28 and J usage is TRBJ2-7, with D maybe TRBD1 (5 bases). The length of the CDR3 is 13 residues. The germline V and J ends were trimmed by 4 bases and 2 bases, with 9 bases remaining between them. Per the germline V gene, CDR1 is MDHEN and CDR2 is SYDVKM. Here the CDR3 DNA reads TGTGCCAGCAGTTGGGGCGGAACCTACGAGCAGTACTTC. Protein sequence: CASSWGGTYEQYF.

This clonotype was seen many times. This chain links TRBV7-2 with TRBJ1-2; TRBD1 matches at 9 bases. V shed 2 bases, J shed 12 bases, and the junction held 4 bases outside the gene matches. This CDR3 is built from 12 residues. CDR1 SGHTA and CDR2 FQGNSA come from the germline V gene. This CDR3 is CASSLRDRENTF. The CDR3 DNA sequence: TGTGCCAGCAGCTTACGGGACAGGGAGAACACCTTC.

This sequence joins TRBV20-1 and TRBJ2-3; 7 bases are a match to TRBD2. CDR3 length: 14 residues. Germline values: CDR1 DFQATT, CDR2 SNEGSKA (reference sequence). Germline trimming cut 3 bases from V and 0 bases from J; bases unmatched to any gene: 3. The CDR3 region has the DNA TGCAGTGCTAGGACTAGCCGTAGCACAGATACGCAGTATTTT. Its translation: CSARTSRSTDTQYF.